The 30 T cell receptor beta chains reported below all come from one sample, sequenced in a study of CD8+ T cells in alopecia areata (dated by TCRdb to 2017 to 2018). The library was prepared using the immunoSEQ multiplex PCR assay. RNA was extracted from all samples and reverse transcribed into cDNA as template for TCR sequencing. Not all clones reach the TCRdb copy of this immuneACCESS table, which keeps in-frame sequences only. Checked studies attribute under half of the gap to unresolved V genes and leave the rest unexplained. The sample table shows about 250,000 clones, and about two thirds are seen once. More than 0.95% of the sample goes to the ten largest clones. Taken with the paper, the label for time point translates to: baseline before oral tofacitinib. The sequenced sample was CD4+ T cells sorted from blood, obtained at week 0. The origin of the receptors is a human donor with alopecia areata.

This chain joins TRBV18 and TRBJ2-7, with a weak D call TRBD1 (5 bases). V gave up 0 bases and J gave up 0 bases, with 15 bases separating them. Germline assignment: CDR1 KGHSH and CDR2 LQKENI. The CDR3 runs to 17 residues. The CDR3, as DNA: TGTGCCAGCTCACCACCCGGACAATTGCGTTACTCCTACGAGCAGTACTTC. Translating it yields CASSPPGQLRYSYEQYF.

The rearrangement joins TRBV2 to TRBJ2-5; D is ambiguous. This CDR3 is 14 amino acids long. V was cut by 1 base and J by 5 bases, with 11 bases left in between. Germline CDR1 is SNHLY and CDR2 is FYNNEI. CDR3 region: CASSEGDRPETQYF. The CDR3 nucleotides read TGTGCCAGCAGTGAAGGAGATAGACCCGAGACCCAGTACTTC.

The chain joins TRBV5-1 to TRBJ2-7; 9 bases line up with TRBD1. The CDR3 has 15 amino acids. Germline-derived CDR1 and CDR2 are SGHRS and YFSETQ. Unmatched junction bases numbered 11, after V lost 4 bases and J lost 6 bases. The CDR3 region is CASSATGTGLGEQYF. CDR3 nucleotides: TGCGCCAGCAGCGCGACCGGGACAGGGCTGGGCGAGCAGTACTTC. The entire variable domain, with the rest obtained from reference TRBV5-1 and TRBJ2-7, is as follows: KAGVTQTPRYLIKTRGQQVTLSCSPISGHRSVSWYQQTPGQGLQFLFEYFSETQRNKGNFPGRFSGRQFSNSRSEMNVSTLELGDSALYLCASSATGTGLGEQYFGPGTRLTVT.

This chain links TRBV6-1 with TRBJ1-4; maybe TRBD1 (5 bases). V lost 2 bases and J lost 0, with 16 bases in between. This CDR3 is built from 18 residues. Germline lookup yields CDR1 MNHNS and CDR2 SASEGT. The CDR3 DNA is TGTGCCAGCAGTGAATTCTCCGGGACCTTTGCAACTAATGAAAAACTGTTTTTT. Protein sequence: CASSEFSGTFATNEKLFF.

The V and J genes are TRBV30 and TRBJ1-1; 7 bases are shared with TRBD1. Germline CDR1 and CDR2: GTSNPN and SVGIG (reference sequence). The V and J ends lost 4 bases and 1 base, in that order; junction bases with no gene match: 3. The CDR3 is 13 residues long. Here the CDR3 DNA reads TGTGCCTGGAAACAGGGGAGGAACACTGAAGCTTTCTTT. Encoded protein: CAWKQGRNTEAFF.

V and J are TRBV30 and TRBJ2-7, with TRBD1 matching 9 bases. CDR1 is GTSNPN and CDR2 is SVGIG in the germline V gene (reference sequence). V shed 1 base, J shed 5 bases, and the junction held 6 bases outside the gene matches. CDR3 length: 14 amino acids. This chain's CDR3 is CAWSAGTGSDEQYF. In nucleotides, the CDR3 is TGTGCCTGGAGTGCCGGGACAGGGTCTGACGAGCAGTACTTC.

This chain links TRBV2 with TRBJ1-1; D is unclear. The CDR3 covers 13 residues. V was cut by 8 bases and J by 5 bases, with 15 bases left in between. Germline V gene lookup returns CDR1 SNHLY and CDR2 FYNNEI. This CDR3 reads CASEVGLGTEAFF. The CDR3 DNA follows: TGTGCCAGCGAGGTCGGGTTAGGGACTGAAGCTTTCTTT.

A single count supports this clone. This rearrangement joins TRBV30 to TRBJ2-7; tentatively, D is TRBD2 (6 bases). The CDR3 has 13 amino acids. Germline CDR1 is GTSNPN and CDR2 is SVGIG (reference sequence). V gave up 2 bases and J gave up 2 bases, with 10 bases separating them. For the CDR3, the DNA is TGTGCCTGGAGTTCTAGCGCACCCTACGAGCAGTACTTC. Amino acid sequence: CAWSSSAPYEQYF.

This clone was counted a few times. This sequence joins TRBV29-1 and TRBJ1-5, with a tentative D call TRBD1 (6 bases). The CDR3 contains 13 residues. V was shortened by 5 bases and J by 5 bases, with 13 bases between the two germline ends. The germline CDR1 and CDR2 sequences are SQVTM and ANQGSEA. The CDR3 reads CSVLQGGDQPQHF. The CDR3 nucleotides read TGCAGCGTTCTGCAAGGGGGGGATCAGCCCCAGCATTTT.

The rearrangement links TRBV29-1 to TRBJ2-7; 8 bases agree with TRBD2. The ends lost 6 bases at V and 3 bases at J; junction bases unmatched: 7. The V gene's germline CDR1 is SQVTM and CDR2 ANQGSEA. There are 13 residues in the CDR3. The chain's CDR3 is CSVLSGGYYEQYF. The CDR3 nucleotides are TGCAGCGTCCTCAGCGGGGGATACTACGAGCAGTACTTC.

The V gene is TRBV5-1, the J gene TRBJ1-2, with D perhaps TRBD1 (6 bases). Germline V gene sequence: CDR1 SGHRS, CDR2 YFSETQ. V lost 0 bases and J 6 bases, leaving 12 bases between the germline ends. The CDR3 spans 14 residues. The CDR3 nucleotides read TGCGCCAGCAGCTTGGGACAGGCGCTGGATGGCTACACCTTC. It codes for CASSLGQALDGYTF.

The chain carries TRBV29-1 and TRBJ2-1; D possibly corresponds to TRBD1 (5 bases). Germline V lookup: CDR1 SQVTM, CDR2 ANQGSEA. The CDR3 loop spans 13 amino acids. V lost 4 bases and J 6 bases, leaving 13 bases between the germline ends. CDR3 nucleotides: TGCAGCGTTGCGTCCAGGGCAGGCAATGAGCAGTTCTTC. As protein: CSVASRAGNEQFF.

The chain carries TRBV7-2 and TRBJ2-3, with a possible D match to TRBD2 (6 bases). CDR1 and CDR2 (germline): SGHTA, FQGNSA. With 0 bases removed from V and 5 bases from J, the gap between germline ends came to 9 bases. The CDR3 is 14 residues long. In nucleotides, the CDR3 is TGTGCCAGCAGCTTAGCTCTAGCGAAAGATACGCAGTATTTT. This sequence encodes CASSLALAKDTQYF.

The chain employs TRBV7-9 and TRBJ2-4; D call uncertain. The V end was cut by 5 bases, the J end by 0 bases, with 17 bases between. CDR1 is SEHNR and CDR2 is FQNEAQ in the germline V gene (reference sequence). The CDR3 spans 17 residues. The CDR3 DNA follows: TGTGCCAGCAGCCCTGGGTCGGCCACACTAGCCAAAAACATTCAGTACTTC. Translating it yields CASSPGSATLAKNIQYF.

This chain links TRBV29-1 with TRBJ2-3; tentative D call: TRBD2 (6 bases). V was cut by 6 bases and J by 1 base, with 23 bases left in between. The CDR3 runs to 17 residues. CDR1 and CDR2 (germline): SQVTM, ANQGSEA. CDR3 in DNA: TGCAGCGTCCGACCCGTAGATGCGGGGTTAGGCACAGATACGCAGTATTTT. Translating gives CSVRPVDAGLGTDTQYF.

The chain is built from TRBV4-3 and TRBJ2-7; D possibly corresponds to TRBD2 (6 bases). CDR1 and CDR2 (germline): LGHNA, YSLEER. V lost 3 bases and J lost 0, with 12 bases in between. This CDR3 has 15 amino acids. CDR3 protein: CASSHRRGTSYEQYF. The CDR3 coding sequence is TGCGCCAGCAGCCACCGACGGGGGACCTCCTACGAGCAGTACTTC.

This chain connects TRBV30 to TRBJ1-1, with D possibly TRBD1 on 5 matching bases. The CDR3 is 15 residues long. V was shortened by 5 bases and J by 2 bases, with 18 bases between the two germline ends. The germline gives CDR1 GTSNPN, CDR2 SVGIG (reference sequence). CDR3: CAWYRQGGYNTEAFF. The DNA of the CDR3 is TGTGCCTGGTATCGGCAGGGCGGCTATAACACTGAAGCTTTCTTT. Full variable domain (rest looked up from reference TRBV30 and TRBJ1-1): SQTIHQWPATLVQPVGSPLSLECTVEGTSNPNLYWYRQAAGRGLQLLFYSVGIGQISSEVPQNLSASRPQDRQFILSSKKLLLSDSGFYLCAWYRQGGYNTEAFFGQGTRLTVV.

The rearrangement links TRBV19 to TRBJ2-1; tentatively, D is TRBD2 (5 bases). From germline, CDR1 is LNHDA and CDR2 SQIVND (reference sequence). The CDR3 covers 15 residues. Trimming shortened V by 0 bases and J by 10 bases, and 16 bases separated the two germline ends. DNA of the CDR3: TGTGCCAGTAGTATAGATCTAGCTTACGAGGGCGAGCAGTTCTTC. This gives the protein CASSIDLAYEGEQFF. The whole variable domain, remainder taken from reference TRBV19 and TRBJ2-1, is DGGITQSPKYLFRKEGQNVTLSCEQNLNHDAMYWYRQDPGQGLRLIYYSQIVNDFQKGDIAEGYSVSREKKESFPLTVTSAQKNPTAFYLCASSIDLAYEGEQFFGPGTRLTVL.

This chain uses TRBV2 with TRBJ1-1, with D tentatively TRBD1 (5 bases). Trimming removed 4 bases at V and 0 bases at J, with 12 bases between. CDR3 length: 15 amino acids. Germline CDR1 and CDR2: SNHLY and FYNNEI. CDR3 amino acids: CASSALGLMNTEAFF. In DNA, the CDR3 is TGTGCCAGCAGTGCCTTGGGACTCATGAACACTGAAGCTTTCTTT. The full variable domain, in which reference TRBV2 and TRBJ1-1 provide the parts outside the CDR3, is EPEVTQTPSHQVTQMGQEVILRCVPISNHLYFYWYRQILGQKVEFLVSFYNNEISEKSEIFDDQFSVERPDGSNFTLKIRSTKLEDSAMYFCASSALGLMNTEAFFGQGTRLTVV.

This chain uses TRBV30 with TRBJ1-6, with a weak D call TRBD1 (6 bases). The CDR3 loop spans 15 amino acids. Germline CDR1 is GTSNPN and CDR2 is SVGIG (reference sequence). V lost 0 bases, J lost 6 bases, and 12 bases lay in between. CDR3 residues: CAWSVFGRGNSPLHF. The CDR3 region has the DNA TGTGCCTGGAGTGTATTCGGCAGGGGTAATTCACCCCTCCACTTT.

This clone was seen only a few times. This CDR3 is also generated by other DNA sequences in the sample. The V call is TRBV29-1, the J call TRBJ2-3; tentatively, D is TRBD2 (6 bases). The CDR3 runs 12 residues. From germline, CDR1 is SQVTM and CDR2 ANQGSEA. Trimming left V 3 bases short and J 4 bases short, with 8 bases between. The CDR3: CSVDSGADTQYF. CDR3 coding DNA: TGCAGCGTTGATTCGGGAGCAGATACGCAGTATTTT.

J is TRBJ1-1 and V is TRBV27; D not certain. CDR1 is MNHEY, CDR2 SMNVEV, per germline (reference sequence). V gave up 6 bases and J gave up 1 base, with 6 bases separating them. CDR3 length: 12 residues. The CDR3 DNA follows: TGTGCCAGCAGGGCCTGGAACACTGAAGCTTTCTTT. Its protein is CASRAWNTEAFF.

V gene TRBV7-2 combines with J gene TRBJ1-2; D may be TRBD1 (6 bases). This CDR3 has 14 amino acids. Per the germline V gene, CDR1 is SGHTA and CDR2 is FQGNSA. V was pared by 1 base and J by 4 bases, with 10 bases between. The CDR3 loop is CASSLGRGVYGYTF. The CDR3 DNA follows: TGTGCCAGCAGCTTAGGGAGGGGGGTCTATGGCTACACCTTC.

The CDR3 DNA reads as TGTGCCAGCGACGGACACTATTACGAGCAGTACTTC. Amino acids: CASDGHYYEQYF. V and J are TRBV21-1 and TRBJ2-7; the D call TRBD1 from the table was never checked on the DNA. TRBV21-1 is annotated as a pseudogene. The CDR3 covers 12 residues.

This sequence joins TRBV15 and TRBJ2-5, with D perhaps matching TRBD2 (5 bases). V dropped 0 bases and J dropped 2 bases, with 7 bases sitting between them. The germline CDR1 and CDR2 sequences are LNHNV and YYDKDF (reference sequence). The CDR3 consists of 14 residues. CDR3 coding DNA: TGTGCCACCAGCAGAGATTCGGGACAAGAGACCCAGTACTTC. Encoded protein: CATSRDSGQETQYF.

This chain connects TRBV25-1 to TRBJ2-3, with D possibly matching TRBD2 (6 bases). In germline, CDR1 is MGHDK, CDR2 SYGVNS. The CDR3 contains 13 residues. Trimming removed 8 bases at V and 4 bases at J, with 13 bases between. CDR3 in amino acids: CASWDFNADTQYF. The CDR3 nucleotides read TGTGCCAGCTGGGACTTTAATGCAGATACGCAGTATTTT.

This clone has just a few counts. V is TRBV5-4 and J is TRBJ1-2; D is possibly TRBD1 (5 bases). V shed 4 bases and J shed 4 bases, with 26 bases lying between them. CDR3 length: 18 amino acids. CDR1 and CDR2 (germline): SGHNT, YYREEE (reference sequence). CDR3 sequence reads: CASSQLLGATIGTYGYTF. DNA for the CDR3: TGTGCCAGCAGCCAACTCCTCGGGGCAACTATTGGCACCTATGGCTACACCTTC.

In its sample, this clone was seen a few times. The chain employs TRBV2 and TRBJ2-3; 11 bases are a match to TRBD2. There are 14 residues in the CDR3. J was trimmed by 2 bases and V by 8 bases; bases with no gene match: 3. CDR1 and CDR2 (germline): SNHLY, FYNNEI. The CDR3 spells CASALAGVTDTQYF. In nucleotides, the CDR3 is TGTGCCAGCGCACTAGCGGGGGTCACAGATACGCAGTATTTT.

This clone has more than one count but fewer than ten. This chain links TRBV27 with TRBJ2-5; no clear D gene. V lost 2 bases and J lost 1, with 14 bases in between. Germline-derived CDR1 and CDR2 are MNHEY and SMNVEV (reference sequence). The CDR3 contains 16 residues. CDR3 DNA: TGTGCCAGCAGTTTAAGATGGACGGAAATCCAAGAGACCCAGTACTTC. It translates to CASSLRWTEIQETQYF.

The CDR3 reads CAWSLLAGGPTGELFF. The CDR3 DNA is TGTGCCTGGAGTCTACTAGCGGGGGGTCCAACCGGGGAGCTGTTTTTT. This chain uses TRBV30 with TRBJ2-2; 12 positions match TRBD2. This CDR3 contains 16 residues. V lost 2 bases, J lost 5 bases, and 6 bases stayed unmatched. Germline V lookup: CDR1 GTSNPN, CDR2 SVGIG (reference sequence).